The source of this T cell receptor (beta chain) is a study of T cell responses to AZD1222 COVID-19 vaccine. Study-wide context: Second-dose timings of about 4 or about 12 weeks were pooled. Notes on the study in general: A mostly white British donor set with more females was recruited, and clonal diversity was possibly underestimated. Increased Spike-specific TCR breadth and depth were observed after two AZD1222 doses. Targeting of unmutated variant regions was reportedly seen in nearly half of spike-specific TCRs.

CDR1 is LNHDA and CDR2 is SQIVND in the germline V gene (reference sequence). Between the trimmed V and J ends, which lost 6 bases and 11 bases, there was a span of 19 bases. CDR3 size: 13 residues. Produced via immunoSEQ multiplex PCR; TCRdb's table is partial and in-frame only. In the table there are roughly 110,000 clones, 90% of which are singletons. Comment on this clone: Its cognate antigen is unknown.

Sequencing was performed on peripheral blood, taken on day 0 of AZD1222 vaccination. The gene calls are TRBV19 and TRBJ1-1; D not resolved. This clonotype was obtained from an adult in good health. DNA for the CDR3: TGTGCCAGTAGCCGGGAAATTAGATCGAGTGCTTTCTTT. Residues: CASSREIRSSAFF.